This T cell receptor (beta chain) was captured in a study of glioma-infiltrating T cells after dendritic cell vaccination. Overall study findings and caveats: Complete blood and tumor specimen sets were limited to few patients.

This clone was seen a few times. Its antigen is unidentified. Libraries were prepared by immunoSEQ multiplex PCR; TCRdb keeps only in-frame clonotypes and omits some of them. The sample lists approximately 22,000 clones, 75% to 85% occurring once. Germline V gene sequence: CDR1 MGHRA, CDR2 YSYEKL. The CDR3 is made up of 19 amino acids. Trimming stripped 0 bases from V and 3 bases from J, with 21 bases between. This TCR came from a human donor with glioblastoma. The chain links TRBV4-1 to TRBJ1-5, with a possible D match to TRBD1 (5 bases). Source: blood, taken before dendritic cell vaccination. In DNA form, the CDR3 reads TGCGCCAGCAGCCAAGATCGGGCAGGGAGGTTCGGTATCAATCAGCCCCAGCATTTT. Protein product: CASSQDRAGRFGINQPQHF.